Below are 5 T cell receptor beta chains sequenced from a single sample in a study of CD8 T cells in Susac syndrome. After extraction with the RNeasy kit, about 0.45 to 1 ug of the RNA was reverse transcribed using random hexamers. One entry per CDR3 protein results from TCRdb running MiXCR on the immunoSEQ multiplex PCR reads. Here the sample spans 100,000 or so distinct CDR3 sequences, over 90% being singletons. Sequencing input: CD4+ T cells from PBMCs. The receptor source for this set is a human donor in good health.

V is TRBV3-1 and J is TRBJ2-1, with 11 nucleotides matching TRBD2. The germline gives CDR1 LGHDT, CDR2 YNNKEL (reference sequence). J was trimmed by 10 bases and V by 2 bases; bases with no gene match: 10. The CDR3 is made up of 16 amino acids. The CDR3 DNA is TGTGCCAGCAGCCAACAGGGGACTAGCGGTAGGAGAGAGCAGTTCTTC. It translates to CASSQQGTSGRREQFF.

The rearrangement uses TRBV9 and TRBJ2-5, with no clear D. Germline lookup yields CDR1 SGDLS and CDR2 YYNGEE. The CDR3 length is 14 residues. With 3 bases removed from V and 2 bases from J, the gap between germline ends came to 11 bases. CDR3: CASSEAATQETQYF. The CDR3 nucleotides are TGTGCCAGCAGCGAGGCGGCCACACAAGAGACCCAGTACTTC.

The chain couples TRBV4-1 to TRBJ1-1; the D is unclear. The CDR3 is 10 amino acids. The ends were cut back, 9 bases at V and 11 bases at J, with 13 bases in the middle. The V gene's germline CDR1 is MGHRA and CDR2 YSYEKL. The DNA of the CDR3 is TGCGCCAGTAGCGGTCGTCGGGCTTTCTTT. This encodes CASSGRRAFF.

The genes are TRBV30 and TRBJ2-1, with TRBD1 matching 10 bases. Germline V gives CDR1 GTSNPN, CDR2 SVGIG (reference sequence). The trim removed 4 bases at V and 9 bases at J, leaving 6 bases unmatched. There are 13 residues in the CDR3. The CDR3 coding sequence is TGTGCCTGGACCATCGACAGGGGGCTTGAGCAGTTCTTC. This translates into CAWTIDRGLEQFF.

This CDR3 reads CASRLSREGVHNQPQHF. The CDR3 nucleotides are TGCGCCAGCAGGCTCAGTAGGGAGGGGGTCCACAATCAGCCCCAGCATTTT. The chain couples TRBV23-1 to TRBJ1-5; TRBD1 is a possible D gene (6 bases). TRBV23-1 is labeled an ORF, and its function is uncertain. This CDR3 has 17 amino acids. The germline V and J ends were trimmed by 6 bases and 3 bases, with 21 bases remaining between them.